Given below is one T cell receptor (beta chain) in context. Each CDR3 protein is one row after TCRdb ran MiXCR on the 5' RACE reads. This table has thousands of distinct CDR3 sequences, around half appearing once. This CDR3 has 12 amino acids. V was clipped by 3 bases and J by 5 bases, with 6 bases between them. Germline CDR1 reads SEHNR; CDR2 reads FQNEAQ (reference sequence). The sample consisted of memory CD4+ T cells sorted from a lymph node. The subset was: memory CD4+ T cells, CD4+CD45RO+CD25-. The rearrangement links TRBV7-9 to TRBJ2-3; D uncertain. The clonotype originates from a female donor with breast cancer. The CDR3 region has the DNA TGTGCCAGCAGCTTGACCAAAGATACGCAGTATTTT. This sequence encodes CASSLTKDTQYF.